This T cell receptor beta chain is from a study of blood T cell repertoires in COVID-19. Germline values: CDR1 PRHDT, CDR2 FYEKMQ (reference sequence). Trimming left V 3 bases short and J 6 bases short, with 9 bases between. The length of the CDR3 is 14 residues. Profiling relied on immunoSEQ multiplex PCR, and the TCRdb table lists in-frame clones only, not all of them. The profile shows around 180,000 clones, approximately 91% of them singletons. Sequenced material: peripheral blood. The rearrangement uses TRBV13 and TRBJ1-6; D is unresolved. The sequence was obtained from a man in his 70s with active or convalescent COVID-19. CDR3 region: CASSLGDTNSPLHF. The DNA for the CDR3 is TGTGCCAGCAGCTTGGGAGACACTAATTCACCCCTCCACTTT.